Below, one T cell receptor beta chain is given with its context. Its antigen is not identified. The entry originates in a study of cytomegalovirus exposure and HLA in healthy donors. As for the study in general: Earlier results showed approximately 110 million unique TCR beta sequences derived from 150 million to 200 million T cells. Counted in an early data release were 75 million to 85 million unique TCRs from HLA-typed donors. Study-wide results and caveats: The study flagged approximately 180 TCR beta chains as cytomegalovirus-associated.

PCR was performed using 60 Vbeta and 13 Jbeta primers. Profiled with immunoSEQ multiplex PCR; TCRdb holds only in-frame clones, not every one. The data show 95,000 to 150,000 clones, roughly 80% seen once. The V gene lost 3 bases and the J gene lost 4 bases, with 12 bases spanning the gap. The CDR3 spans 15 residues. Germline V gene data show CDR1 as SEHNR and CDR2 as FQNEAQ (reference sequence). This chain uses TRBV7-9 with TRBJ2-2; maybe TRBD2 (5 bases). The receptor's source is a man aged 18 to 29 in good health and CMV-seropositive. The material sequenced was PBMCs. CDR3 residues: CASSFRTAGTGELFF. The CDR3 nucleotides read TGTGCCAGCAGCTTCAGGACTGCCGGCACCGGGGAGCTGTTTTTT. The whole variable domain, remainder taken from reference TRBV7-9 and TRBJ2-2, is DTGVSQNPRHKITKRGQNVTFRCDPISEHNRLYWYRQTLGQGPEFLTYFQNEAQLEKSRLLSDRFSAERPKGSFSTLEIQRTEQGDSAMYLCASSFRTAGTGELFFGEGSRLTVL.